This T cell receptor (beta chain) is drawn from a study of memory CD4+ T cells and cytomegalovirus serostatus. The assay was immunoSEQ multiplex PCR, and TCRdb's table has in-frame clones only and misses some. The table shows 50,000 to 75,000 clones, with 82% occurring only once. The sort gate was single viable CD3+CD4+CD8-CD45RO+ cells for memory CD4+ T cells. The CDR3 runs to 13 residues. CDR1 and CDR2 (germline): SEHNR, FQNEAQ (reference sequence). Trimming shortened V by 5 bases and J by 9 bases, and 14 bases separated the two germline ends. The rearrangement joins TRBV7-9 to TRBJ2-1, with D possibly TRBD2 on 6 matching bases. Sequencing was performed on memory CD4+ T cells from blood. The clonotype was recovered from an adult in good health and CMV-seronegative. The CDR3 loop is CASSTQVGGEQFF. The DNA for the CDR3 is TGTGCCAGCAGCACCCAGGTCGGGGGTGAGCAGTTCTTC.